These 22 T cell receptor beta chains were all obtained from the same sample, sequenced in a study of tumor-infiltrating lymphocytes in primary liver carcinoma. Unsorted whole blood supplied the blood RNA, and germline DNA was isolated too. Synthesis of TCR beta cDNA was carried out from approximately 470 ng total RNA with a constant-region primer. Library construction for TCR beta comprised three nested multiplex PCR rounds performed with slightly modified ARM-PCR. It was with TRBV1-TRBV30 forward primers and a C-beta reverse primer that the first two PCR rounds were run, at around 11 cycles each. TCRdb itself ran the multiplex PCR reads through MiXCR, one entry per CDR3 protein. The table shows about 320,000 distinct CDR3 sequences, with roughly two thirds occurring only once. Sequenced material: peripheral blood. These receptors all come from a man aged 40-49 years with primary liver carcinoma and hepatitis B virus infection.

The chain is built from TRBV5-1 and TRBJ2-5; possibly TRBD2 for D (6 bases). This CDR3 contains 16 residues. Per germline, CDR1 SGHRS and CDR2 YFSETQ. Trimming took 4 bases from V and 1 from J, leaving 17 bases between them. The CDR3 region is CASSTPGGIGQETQYF. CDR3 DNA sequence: TGCGCCAGCAGCACCCCCGGGGGAATTGGCCAAGAGACCCAGTACTTC.

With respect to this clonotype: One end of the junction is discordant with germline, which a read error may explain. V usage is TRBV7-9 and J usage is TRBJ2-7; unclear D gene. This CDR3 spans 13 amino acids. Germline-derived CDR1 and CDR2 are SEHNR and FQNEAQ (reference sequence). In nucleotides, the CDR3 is TGTGCCAACAGCACGCAGACCGGCTACGAGCAGTATTTC. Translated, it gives CANSTQTGYEQYF.

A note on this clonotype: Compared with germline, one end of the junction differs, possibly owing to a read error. Here the CDR3 DNA reads TGTGCTAGCAGGGGGAGGCGATCCTATGAGCGGTACTTC. It encodes CASRGRRSYERYF. This chain links TRBV11-1 with TRBJ2-7; D might be TRBD1 (7 bases). CDR3 length: 13 amino acids. Germline loops: CDR1 SGHAT, CDR2 FQDESV (reference sequence).

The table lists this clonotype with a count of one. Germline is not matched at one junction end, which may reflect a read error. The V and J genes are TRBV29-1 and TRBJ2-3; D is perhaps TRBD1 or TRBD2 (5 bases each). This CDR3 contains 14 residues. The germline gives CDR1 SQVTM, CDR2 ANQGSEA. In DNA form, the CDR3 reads TGCAGAGTTGTAGGTGGGAGAAGGGGAGATACGCAGTATTTT. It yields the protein CRVVGGRRGDTQYF.

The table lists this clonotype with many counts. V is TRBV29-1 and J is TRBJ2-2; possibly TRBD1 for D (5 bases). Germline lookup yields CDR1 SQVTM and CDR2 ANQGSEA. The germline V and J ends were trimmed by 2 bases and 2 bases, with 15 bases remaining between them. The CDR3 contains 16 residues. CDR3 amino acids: CSVEQGPGINTGELFF. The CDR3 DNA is TGCAGCGTTGAACAAGGGCCAGGGATAAACACCGGGGAGCTGTTTTTT.

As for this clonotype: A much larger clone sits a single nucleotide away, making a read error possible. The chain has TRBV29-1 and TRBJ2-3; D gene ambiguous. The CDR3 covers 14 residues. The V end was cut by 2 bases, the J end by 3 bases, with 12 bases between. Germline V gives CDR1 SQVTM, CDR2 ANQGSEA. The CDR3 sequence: CSVEWAVSTDTQYF. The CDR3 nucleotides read TGCAGCGTTGAATGGGCCGTTAGTACAGATACGCAGTATTTT.

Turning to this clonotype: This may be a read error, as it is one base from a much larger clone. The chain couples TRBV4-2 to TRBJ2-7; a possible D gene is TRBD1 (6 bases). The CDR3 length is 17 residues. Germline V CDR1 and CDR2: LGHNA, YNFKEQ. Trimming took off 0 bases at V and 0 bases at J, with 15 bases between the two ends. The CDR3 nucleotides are TGTGCCAGCAGCCAAGATTTGGGGGCGTGGAGCTCCTACGAGCAGTACTTC. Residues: CASSQDLGAWSSYEQYF.

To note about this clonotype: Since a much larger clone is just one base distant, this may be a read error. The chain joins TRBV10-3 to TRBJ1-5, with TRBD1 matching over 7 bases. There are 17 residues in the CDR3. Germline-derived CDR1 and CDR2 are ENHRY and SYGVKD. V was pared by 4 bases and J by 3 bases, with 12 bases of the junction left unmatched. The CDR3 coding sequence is TGTGCCATCAGTGGGTGGACAGGTGGGAGGGCCAATCAGCCCCAGCATTTT. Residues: CAISGWTGGRANQPQHF.

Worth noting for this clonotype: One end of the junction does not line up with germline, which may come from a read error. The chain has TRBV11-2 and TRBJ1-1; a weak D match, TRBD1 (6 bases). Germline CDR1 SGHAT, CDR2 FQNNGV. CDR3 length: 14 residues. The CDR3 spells CASSYGQMNTEALF. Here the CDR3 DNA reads TGTGCCAGCAGCTACGGACAGATGAACACTGAAGCTCTCTTT. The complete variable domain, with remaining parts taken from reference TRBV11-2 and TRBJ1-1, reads EAGVAQSPRYKIIEKRQSVAFWCNPISGHATLYWYQQILGQGPKLLIQFQNNGVVDDSQLPKDRFSAERLKGVDSTLKIQPAKLEDSAVYLCASSYGQMNTEALFGQGTRLTVV.

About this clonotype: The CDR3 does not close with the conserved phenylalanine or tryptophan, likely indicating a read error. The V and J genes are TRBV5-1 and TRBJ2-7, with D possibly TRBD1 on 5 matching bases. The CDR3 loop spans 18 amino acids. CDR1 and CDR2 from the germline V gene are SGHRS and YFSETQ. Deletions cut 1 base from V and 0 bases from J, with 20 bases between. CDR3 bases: TGCGCCAGCAGCTTGAACGGACCTTATGAAACAGGCTCCTACGAGCAGTACTCC. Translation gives CASSLNGPYETGSYEQYS.

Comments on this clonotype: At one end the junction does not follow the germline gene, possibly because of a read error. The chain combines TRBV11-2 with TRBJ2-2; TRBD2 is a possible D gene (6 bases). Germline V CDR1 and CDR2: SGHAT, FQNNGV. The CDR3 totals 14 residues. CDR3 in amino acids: CASYRGDDTGELFF. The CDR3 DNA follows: TGTGCCAGCTACCGCGGGGACGACACCGGGGAACTGTTTTTT.

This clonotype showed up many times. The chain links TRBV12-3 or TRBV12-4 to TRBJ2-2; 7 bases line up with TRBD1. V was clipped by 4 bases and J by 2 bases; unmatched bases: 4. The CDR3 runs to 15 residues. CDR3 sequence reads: CASSSGTDNTGELFF. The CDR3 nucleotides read TGTGCCAGCAGTTCCGGGACAGACAACACCGGGGAGCTGTTTTTT.

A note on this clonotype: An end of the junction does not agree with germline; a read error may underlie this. The CDR3 spells CTSSRVSGPYEQFF. For the CDR3, the DNA is TGTACCAGCAGCCGCGTTAGCGGACCTTACGAGCAGTTCTTC. The gene calls are TRBV11-2 and TRBJ2-1; the D gene is possibly TRBD2 (6 bases). Germline V gene lookup returns CDR1 SGHAT and CDR2 FQNNGV. This CDR3 region has 14 residues.

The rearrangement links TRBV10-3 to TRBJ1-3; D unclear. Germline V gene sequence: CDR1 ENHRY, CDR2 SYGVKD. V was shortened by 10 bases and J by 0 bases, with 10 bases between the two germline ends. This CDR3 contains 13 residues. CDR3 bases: TGTGCCACCGGACTGAACTCTGGAAACACCATATATTTT. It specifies CATGLNSGNTIYF.

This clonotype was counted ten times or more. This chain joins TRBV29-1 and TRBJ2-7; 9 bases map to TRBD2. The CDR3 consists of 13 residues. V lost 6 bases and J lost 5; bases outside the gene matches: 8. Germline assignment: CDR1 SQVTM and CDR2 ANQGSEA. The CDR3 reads CSVSSGSKDEQYF. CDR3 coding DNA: TGCAGCGTGAGTAGCGGGAGCAAAGACGAGCAGTACTTC.

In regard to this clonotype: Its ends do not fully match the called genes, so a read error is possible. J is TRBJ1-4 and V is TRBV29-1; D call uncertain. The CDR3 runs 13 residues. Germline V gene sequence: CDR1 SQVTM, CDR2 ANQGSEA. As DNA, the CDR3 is TGCAGCGTGTCCGAGGAGCATCGTGAAAGACTGTTTTTT. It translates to CSVSEEHRERLFF.

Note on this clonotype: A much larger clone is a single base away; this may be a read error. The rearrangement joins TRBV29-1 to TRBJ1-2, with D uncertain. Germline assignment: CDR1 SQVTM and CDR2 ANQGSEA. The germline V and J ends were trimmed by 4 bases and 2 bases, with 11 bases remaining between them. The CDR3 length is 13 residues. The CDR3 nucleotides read TGCAGCGTTGGGCTGACGAGGAACTATGGCTACACCTTC. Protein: CSVGLTRNYGYTF. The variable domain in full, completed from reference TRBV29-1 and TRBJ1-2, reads SAVISQKPSRDICQRGTSLTIQCQVDSQVTMMFWYRQQPGQSLTLIATANQGSEATYESGFVIDKFPISRPNLTFSTLTVSNMSPEDSSIYLCSVGLTRNYGYTFGSGTRLTVV.

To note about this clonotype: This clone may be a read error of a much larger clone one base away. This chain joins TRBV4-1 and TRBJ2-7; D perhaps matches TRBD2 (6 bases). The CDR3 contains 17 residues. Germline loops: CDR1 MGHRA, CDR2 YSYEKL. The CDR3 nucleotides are TGCGCCAGCAGCCAACCATGGAGGGAGACAACCTCCTACGAGCGGTACTTC. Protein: CASSQPWRETTSYERYF.

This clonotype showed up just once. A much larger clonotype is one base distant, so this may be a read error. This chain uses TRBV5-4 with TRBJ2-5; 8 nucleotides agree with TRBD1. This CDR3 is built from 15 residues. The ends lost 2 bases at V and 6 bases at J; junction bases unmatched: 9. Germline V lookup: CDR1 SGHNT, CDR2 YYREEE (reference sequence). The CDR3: CASSFEGDRRKTQYF. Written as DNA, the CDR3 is TGTGCCAGCAGCTTCGAGGGGGACAGGCGCAAGACCCAGTACTTC.

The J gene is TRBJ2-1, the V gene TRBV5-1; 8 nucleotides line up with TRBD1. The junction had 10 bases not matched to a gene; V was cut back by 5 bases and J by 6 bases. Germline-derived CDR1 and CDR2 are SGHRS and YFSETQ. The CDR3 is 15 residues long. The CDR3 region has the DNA TGCGCCAGCAGTTCCGGGACAGGAGGGATCAATGAGCAGTTCTTC. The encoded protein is CASSSGTGGINEQFF.

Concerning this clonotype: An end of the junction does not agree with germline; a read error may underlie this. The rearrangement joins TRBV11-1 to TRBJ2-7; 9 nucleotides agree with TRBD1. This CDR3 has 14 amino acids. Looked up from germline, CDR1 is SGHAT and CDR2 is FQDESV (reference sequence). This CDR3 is CASSYSGQGYELYF. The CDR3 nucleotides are TGTGCTAGTAGCTATTCGGGACAGGGCTACGAGCTGTACTTC.

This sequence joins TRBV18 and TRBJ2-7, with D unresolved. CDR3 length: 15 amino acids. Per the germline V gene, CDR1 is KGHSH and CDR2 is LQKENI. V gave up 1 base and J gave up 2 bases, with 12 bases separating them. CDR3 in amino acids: CASSPRAAPTYEQYF. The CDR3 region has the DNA TGTGCCAGCTCACCACGGGCGGCGCCAACCTACGAGCAGTACTTC.